A single T cell receptor (beta chain) is shown here with its context. Antigen: not known. Pooling covered second doses at about 4 or about 12 weeks. This specimen belongs to a study of T cell responses to AZD1222 COVID-19 vaccine. Whole-study results and caveats: Regions 160-218 and 743-854 held dominance among vaccine-associated CD4 TCRs, which spanned spike. In the spike-specific TCR repertoire, nearly half reportedly target unmutated variant regions. When two AZD1222 doses had been given, Spike-specific TCR breadth and depth rose.

V lost 8 bases to trimming and J lost 7 bases, with 11 bases between them. This CDR3 contains 11 residues. Using immunoSEQ multiplex PCR, the repertoire was profiled, and TCRdb retains in-frame clones only, with some absent. The sample consists of tens of thousands of clones, around nine tenths of them appearing once. Material: peripheral blood, obtained 28 days after the second AZD1222 dose. This sequence originates from an adult who received the AZD1222 COVID-19 vaccine. V gene TRBV12-3 or TRBV12-4 combines with J gene TRBJ1-1, with a tentative D call TRBD1 (6 bases). For the CDR3, the DNA is TGTGCCAGCCGGACAGCCGTTGAAGCTTTCTTT. Amino acids: CASRTAVEAFF.